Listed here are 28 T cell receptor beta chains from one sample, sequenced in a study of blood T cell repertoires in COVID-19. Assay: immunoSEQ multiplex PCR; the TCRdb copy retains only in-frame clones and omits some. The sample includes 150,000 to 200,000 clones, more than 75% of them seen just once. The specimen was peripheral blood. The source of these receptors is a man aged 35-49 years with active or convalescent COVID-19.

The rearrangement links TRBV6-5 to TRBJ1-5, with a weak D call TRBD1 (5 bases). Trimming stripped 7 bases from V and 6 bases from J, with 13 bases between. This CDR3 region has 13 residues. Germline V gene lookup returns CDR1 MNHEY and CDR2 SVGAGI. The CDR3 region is CASTRDGGQPQHF. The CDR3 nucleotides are TGTGCCAGCACCAGAGACGGGGGTCAGCCCCAGCATTTT.

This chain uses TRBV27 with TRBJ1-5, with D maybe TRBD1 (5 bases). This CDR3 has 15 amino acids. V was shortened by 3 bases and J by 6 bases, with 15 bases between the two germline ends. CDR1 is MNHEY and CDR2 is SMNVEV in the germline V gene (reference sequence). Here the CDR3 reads CASSLMGGTGQPQHF. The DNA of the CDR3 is TGTGCCAGCAGTTTGATGGGGGGGACGGGTCAGCCCCAGCATTTT.

The CDR3 DNA follows: TGTGCCAGCACCGAGGGGGCGAACACTGAAGCTTTCTTT. Its protein is CASTEGANTEAFF. The chain joins TRBV6-5 to TRBJ1-1, with 7 bases lining up with TRBD1. The CDR3 covers 13 residues. Looked up from germline, CDR1 is MNHEY and CDR2 is SVGAGI. J lost 1 base, V lost 7 bases, and 3 bases had no gene match.

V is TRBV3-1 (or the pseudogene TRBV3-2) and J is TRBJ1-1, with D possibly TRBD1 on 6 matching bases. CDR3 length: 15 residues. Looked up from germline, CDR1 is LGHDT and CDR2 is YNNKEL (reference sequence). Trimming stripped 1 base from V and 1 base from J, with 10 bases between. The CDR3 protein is CASSQGGLPNTEAFF. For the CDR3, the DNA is TGTGCCAGCAGCCAAGGGGGGCTGCCGAACACTGAAGCTTTCTTT.

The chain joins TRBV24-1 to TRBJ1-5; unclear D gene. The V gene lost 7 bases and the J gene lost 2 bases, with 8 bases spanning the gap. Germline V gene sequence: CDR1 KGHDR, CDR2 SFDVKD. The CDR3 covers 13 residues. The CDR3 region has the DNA TGTGCCACCAGGGGCAACGGCAATCAGCCCCAGCATTTT. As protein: CATRGNGNQPQHF.

The CDR3 nucleotides read TGCGCCAGCAGCGGGGGACAGGGGGCCGGCACAGATACGCAGTATTTT. Translation: CASSGGQGAGTDTQYF. The chain joins TRBV5-1 to TRBJ2-3; 12 bases line up with TRBD1. Per germline, CDR1 SGHRS and CDR2 YFSETQ. The ends lost 4 bases at V and 1 base at J; junction bases unmatched: 4. The CDR3 runs 16 residues.

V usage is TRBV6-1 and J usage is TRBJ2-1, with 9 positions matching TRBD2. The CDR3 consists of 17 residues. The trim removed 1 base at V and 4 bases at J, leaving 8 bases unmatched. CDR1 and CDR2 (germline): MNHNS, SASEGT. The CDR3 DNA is TGTGCCAGCAGTGAAGGGTCTAGCGGGGCCCCTTACAATGAGCAGTTCTTC. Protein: CASSEGSSGAPYNEQFF.

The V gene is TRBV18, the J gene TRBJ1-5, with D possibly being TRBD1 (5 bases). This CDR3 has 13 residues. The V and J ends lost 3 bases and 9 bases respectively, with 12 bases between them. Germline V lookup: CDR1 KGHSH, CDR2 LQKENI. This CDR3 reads CASSPDAGGPQHF. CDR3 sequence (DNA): TGTGCCAGCTCACCGGATGCGGGGGGGCCCCAGCATTTT.

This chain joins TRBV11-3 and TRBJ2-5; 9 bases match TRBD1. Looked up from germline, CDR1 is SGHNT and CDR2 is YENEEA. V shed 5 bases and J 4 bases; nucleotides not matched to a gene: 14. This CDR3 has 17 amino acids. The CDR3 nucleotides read TGTGCCAGCAGCGTCTATGCATTGATGGGACAGGGAGAGACCCAGTACTTC. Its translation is CASSVYALMGQGETQYF.

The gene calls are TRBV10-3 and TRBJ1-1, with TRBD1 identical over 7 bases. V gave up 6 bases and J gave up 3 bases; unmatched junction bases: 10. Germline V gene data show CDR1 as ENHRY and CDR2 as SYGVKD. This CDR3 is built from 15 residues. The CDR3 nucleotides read TGTGCCATCAGAACTGACAGGGAGAGATACACTGAAGCTTTCTTT. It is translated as CAIRTDRERYTEAFF.

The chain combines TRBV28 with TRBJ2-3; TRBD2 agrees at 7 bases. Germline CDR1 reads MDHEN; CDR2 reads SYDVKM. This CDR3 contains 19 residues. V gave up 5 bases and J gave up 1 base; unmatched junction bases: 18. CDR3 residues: CASSRKGGGGDVGTDTQYF. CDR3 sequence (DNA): TGTGCCAGCAGTCGCAAAGGCGGCGGGGGTGATGTTGGCACAGATACGCAGTATTTT.

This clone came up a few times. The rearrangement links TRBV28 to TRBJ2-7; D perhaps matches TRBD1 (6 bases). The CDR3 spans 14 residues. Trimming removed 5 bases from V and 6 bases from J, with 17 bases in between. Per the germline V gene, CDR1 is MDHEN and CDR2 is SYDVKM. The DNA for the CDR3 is TGTGCCAGCAGTGGGTCGAGGGGGAGTAGCGAGCAGTACTTC. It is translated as CASSGSRGSSEQYF.

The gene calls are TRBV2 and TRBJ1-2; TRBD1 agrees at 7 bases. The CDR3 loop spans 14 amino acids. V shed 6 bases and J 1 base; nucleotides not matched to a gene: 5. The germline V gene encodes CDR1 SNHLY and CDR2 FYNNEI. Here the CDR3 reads CASRRAGGNYGYTF. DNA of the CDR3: TGTGCCAGCAGGCGGGCAGGGGGTAACTATGGCTACACCTTC.

The CDR3 DNA reads TGCGCCAGCAGCTTGGGGACAGAGAAGGGAGAGCAGTACTTC. Its translation is CASSLGTEKGEQYF. This chain links TRBV5-1 with TRBJ2-7, with D perhaps matching TRBD1 (6 bases). This CDR3 is 14 amino acids long. The germline V gene encodes CDR1 SGHRS and CDR2 YFSETQ. Trimming pared 0 bases from V and 7 bases from J, leaving 14 bases between.

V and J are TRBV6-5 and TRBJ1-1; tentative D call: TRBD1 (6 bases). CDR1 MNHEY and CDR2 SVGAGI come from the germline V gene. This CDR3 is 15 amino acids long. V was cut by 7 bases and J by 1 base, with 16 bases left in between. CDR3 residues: CASTPRGGGNTEAFF. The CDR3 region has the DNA TGTGCCAGCACCCCCCGGGGAGGGGGGAACACTGAAGCTTTCTTT.

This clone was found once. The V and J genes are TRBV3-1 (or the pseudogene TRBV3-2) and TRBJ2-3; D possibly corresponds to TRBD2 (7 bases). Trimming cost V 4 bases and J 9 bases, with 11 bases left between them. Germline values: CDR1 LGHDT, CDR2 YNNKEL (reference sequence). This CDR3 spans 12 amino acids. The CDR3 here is CASSRPGGTQYF. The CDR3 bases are TGTGCCAGCAGCCGACCGGGGGGCACGCAGTATTTT.

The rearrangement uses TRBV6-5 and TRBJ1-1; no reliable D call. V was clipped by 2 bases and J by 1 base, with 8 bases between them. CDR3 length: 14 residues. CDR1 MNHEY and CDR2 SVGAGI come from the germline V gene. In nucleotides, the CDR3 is TGTGCCAGCAGTTACAGGAGAAAGAACACTGAAGCTTTCTTT. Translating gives CASSYRRKNTEAFF.

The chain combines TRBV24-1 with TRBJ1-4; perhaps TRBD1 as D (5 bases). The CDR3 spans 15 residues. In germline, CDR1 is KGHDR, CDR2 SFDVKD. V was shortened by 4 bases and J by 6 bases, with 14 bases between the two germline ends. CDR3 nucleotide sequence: TGTGCCACCAGTGACCCCTCGCGGGGGGATGAAAAACTGTTTTTT. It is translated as CATSDPSRGDEKLFF.

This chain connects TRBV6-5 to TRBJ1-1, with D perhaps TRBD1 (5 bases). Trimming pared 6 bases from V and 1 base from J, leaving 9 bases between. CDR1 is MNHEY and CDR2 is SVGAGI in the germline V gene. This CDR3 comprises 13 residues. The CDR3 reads CASRPTGNTEAFF. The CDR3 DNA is TGTGCCAGCAGGCCTACAGGGAACACTGAAGCTTTCTTT.

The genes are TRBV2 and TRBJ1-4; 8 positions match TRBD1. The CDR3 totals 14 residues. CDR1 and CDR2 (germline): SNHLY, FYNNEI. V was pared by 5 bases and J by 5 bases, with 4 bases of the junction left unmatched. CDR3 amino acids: CASSWTGRNEKLFF. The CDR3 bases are TGTGCCAGCAGTTGGACAGGGAGAAATGAAAAACTGTTTTTT.

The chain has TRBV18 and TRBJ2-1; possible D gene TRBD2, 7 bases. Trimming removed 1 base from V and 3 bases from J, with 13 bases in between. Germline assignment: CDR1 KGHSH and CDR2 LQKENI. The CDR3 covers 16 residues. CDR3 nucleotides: TGTGCCAGCTCACCACGGGGGGGCCGCCTCTACAATGAGCAGTTCTTC. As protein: CASSPRGGRLYNEQFF. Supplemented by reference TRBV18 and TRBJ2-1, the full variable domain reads NAGVMQNPRHLVRRRGQEARLRCSPMKGHSHVYWYRQLPEEGLKFMVYLQKENIIDESGMPKERFSAEFPKEGPSILRIQQVVRGDSAAYFCASSPRGGRLYNEQFFGPGTRLTVL.

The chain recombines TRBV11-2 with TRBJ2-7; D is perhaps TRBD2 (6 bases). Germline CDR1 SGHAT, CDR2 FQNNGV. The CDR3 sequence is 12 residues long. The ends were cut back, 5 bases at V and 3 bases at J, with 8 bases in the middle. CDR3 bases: TGTGCCAGCAGCCACGGGGGCTACGAGCAGTACTTC. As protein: CASSHGGYEQYF.

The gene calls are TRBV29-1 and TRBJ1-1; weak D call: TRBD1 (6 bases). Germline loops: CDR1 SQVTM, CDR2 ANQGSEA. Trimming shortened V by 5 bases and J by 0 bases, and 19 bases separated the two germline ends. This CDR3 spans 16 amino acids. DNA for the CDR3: TGCAGCGTTCCCGAGGCCCCAGGGGCGATGAACACTGAAGCTTTCTTT. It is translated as CSVPEAPGAMNTEAFF.

CDR3 coding DNA: TGTGCCAGCAGTTACCCCGGGACTTCGGGGGAGCAGTACTTC. Its protein is CASSYPGTSGEQYF. This sequence joins TRBV6-2 or TRBV6-3 and TRBJ2-7; tentatively, D is TRBD2 (6 bases). Germline V gene lookup returns CDR1 MNHEY and CDR2 SVGEGT. The CDR3 extends over 14 amino acids. Trimming removed 2 bases at V and 7 bases at J, with 15 bases between.

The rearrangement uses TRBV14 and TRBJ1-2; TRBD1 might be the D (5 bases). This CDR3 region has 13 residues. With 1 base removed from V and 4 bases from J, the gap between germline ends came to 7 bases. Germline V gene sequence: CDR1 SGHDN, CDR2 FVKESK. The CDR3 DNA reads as TGTGCCAGCAGCCAAGGGCAGGGCTATGGCTACACCTTC. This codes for CASSQGQGYGYTF.

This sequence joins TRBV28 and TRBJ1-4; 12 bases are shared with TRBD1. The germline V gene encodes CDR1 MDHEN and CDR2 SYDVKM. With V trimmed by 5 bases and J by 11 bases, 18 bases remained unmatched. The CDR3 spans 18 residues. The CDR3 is CASSPSGTGGPLQVKLFF. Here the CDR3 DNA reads TGTGCCAGCAGTCCCTCCGGGACAGGGGGCCCTCTCCAGGTCAAACTGTTTTTT.

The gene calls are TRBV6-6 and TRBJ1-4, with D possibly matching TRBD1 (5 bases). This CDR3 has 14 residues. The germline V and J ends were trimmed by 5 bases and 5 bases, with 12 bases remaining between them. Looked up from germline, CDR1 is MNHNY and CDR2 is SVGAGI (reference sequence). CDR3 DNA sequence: TGTGCCAGCAGTACACAGGTCATAAATGAAAAACTGTTTTTT. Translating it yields CASSTQVINEKLFF.

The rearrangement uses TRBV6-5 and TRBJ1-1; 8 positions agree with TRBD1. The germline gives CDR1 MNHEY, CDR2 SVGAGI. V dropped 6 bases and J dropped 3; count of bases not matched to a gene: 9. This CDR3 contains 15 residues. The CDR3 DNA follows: TGTGCCAGCAGCGACGGACAGGGCCGATACACTGAAGCTTTCTTT. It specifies CASSDGQGRYTEAFF.